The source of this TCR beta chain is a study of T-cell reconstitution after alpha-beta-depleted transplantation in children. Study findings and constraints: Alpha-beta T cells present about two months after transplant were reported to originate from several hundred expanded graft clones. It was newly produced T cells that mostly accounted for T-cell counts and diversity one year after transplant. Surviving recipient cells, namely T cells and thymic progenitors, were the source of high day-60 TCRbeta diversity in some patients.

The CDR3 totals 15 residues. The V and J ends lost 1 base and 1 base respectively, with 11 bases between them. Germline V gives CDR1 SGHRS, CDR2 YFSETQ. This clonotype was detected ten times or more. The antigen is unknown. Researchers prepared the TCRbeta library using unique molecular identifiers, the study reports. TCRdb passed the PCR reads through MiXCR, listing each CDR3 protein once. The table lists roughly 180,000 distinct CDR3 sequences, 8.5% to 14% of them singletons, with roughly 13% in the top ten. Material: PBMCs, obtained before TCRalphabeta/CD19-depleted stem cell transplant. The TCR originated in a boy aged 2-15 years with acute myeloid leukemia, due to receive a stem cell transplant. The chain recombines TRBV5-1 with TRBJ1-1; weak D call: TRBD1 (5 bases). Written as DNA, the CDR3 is TGCGCCAGCAGCTTGAGGGGAAGGGGGAACACTGAAGCTTTCTTT. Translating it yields CASSLRGRGNTEAFF.